The entry below gives a single T cell receptor (beta chain) sequence along with its context. The sample comes from a study of control samples from healthy donors and cancer patients. Libraries were prepared by immunoSEQ multiplex PCR; TCRdb keeps only in-frame clonotypes and omits some of them. The sample has about 79,000 clones, approximately 93% seen once. Germline loops: CDR1 SEHNR, CDR2 FQNEAQ (reference sequence). CDR3 length: 13 amino acids. With 1 base removed from V and 4 bases from J, the gap between germline ends came to 7 bases. Material for sequencing was PBMCs. The receptor was isolated from a woman aged 40 to 49 with lung cancer. The rearrangement joins TRBV7-9 to TRBJ1-1; D is uncertain. As DNA, the CDR3 is TGTGCCAGCAGCTTAGAACCTGCCACTGAAGCTTTCTTT. It translates to CASSLEPATEAFF.